This is a list of T cell receptor beta chains from one sample in a study of cytomegalovirus exposure and HLA in healthy donors. Some clones are missing from TCRdb's copy, which holds only in-frame ones; the method was immunoSEQ multiplex PCR. Of over 110,000 clones listed, around 87% were seen once; the top ten hold roughly 9.4%. Sample: PBMCs. The receptors originated from a man aged 18 to 29 in good health and CMV-seropositive. CDR3s include the opening cysteine and the closing phenylalanine or tryptophan. The order of the fields is clone size, J gene, D gene, V gene, CDR3 DNA, CDR3 protein. A D gene is named only where the DNA matches it firmly. Rows may omit the clone size; those that give it use once, few, many or a size class.

abundance: NA; j_gene: TRBJ2-2; d_gene: TRBD2; v_gene: TRBV7-6; CDR3nt: TGTGCCAGCAGCTTAGAAGCGGGAGGGAGGACCGGGGAGCTGTTTTTT; CDR3aa: CASSLEAGGRTGELFF
abundance: NA; j_gene: TRBJ1-4; d_gene: NA; v_gene: TRBV2; CDR3nt: TGTGCCAGCAGTGTAAACAGGGTGGCTAATGAAAAACTGTTTTTT; CDR3aa: CASSVNRVANEKLFF
abundance: NA; j_gene: TRBJ2-7; d_gene: NA; v_gene: TRBV5-4; CDR3nt: TGTGCCAGCAGTTATCTTAGCGGTTCTTTCTACGAGCAGTACTTC; CDR3aa: CASSYLSGSFYEQYF
abundance: NA; j_gene: TRBJ1-3; d_gene: NA; v_gene: TRBV9; CDR3nt: TGTGCCAGCAGCGGGCTATACAGGGTGGGGAGCCCTGGAAACACCATATATTTT; CDR3aa: CASSGLYRVGSPGNTIYF
abundance: NA; j_gene: TRBJ2-6; d_gene: NA; v_gene: TRBV11-1; CDR3nt: TGTGCCAGCAGCACCGCCGGGAGACACTCTGGGGCCAACGTCCTGACTTTC; CDR3aa: CASSTAGRHSGANVLTF
abundance: NA; j_gene: TRBJ2-7; d_gene: TRBD1; v_gene: TRBV23-1; CDR3nt: TGCGCCAGCAGTCACGGGGACAGCTCCTACGAGCAGTACTTC; CDR3aa: CASSHGDSSYEQYF
abundance: NA; j_gene: TRBJ2-1; d_gene: NA; v_gene: TRBV10-3; CDR3nt: TGTGCCATCAGTGATGCGCGCGGCAGAGGGAATGAGCAGTTCTTC; CDR3aa: CAISDARGRGNEQFF
abundance: NA; j_gene: TRBJ2-7; d_gene: NA; v_gene: TRBV7-6; CDR3nt: TGTGCCAGCAGGGACAGCCACCAGGCCTACGAGCAGTACTTC; CDR3aa: CASRDSHQAYEQYF
abundance: once; j_gene: TRBJ1-1; d_gene: NA; v_gene: TRBV5-1; CDR3nt: TGCGCCAGCAGCGTAGGAGGGATTGAAGCTTTCTTT; CDR3aa: CASSVGGIEAFF
abundance: NA; j_gene: TRBJ2-7; d_gene: TRBD2; v_gene: TRBV4-1; CDR3nt: TGCGCCAGCAGCCAAGATCCCCTAGCGGGAGATCTGCACTACGAGCAGTACTTC; CDR3aa: CASSQDPLAGDLHYEQYF
abundance: NA; j_gene: TRBJ2-7; d_gene: NA; v_gene: TRBV6-5; CDR3nt: TGTGCCAGCAGTTACCGGGGTTTCTCCTACGAGCAGTACTTC; CDR3aa: CASSYRGFSYEQYF
abundance: NA; j_gene: TRBJ2-1; d_gene: TRBD2; v_gene: TRBV29-1; CDR3nt: TGCAGCTCAAGCAGCGGGGGGAGTACCGAGCAGTTCTTC; CDR3aa: CSSSSGGSTEQFF
abundance: NA; j_gene: TRBJ2-1; d_gene: NA; v_gene: TRBV2; CDR3nt: TGTGCCAGCAGGGGTGGGGCGGCTCATGAGCAGTTCTTC; CDR3aa: CASRGGAAHEQFF
abundance: NA; j_gene: TRBJ1-5; d_gene: NA; v_gene: TRBV9; CDR3nt: TGTGCCAGCAGCGTAGAGGGGGTCGTCAATCAGCCCCAGCATTTT; CDR3aa: CASSVEGVVNQPQHF
abundance: NA; j_gene: TRBJ2-1; d_gene: NA; v_gene: TRBV6-5; CDR3nt: TGTGCCACCCGGGTGGATTCGAGCTCCTACAATGAGCAGTTCTTC; CDR3aa: CATRVDSSSYNEQFF
abundance: NA; j_gene: TRBJ2-7; d_gene: TRBD2; v_gene: TRBV27; CDR3nt: TGTGCCAGGGGACTAATTAACTACGAGCAGTACTTC; CDR3aa: CARGLINYEQYF
abundance: NA; j_gene: TRBJ2-7; d_gene: NA; v_gene: TRBV30; CDR3nt: TGTGCCTGGAGTGTAAACGCGGGAAACTACGAGCAGTACTTC; CDR3aa: CAWSVNAGNYEQYF
abundance: NA; j_gene: TRBJ1-3; d_gene: NA; v_gene: TRBV9; CDR3nt: TGTGCCAGCAGCGCAGACAGTTTTGAAAGAAACACCATATATTTT; CDR3aa: CASSADSFERNTIYF
abundance: NA; j_gene: TRBJ2-1; d_gene: TRBD2; v_gene: TRBV11-3; CDR3nt: TGTGCCAGCACCATGACCGGACTAGCGGGAGAAGAGCAGTTCTTC; CDR3aa: CASTMTGLAGEEQFF
abundance: NA; j_gene: TRBJ2-7; d_gene: TRBD1; v_gene: TRBV30; CDR3nt: TGTGCCTGGAGCCGGGACAGGGGCTACGAGCAGTACTTC; CDR3aa: CAWSRDRGYEQYF
abundance: once; j_gene: TRBJ2-1; d_gene: TRBD2; v_gene: TRBV13; CDR3nt: TGTGCCAGCAGCCAGGCTAGCGGCTTCGGCAATGAGCAGTTCTTC; CDR3aa: CASSQASGFGNEQFF
abundance: NA; j_gene: TRBJ2-1; d_gene: NA; v_gene: TRBV7-9; CDR3nt: TGTGCCAGCAGCTTAGCACAGGCCACCGGGTTCTTC; CDR3aa: CASSLAQATGFF
abundance: NA; j_gene: TRBJ2-7; d_gene: NA; v_gene: TRBV9; CDR3nt: TGTGCCAGCAGCGTAGGGAACAGGGAAGACTACGAGCAGTACTTC; CDR3aa: CASSVGNREDYEQYF
abundance: NA; j_gene: TRBJ2-2; d_gene: NA; v_gene: TRBV4-1; CDR3nt: TGCGCCAGCAGCCAATTCGGGACACCGAACACCGGGGAGCTGTTTTTT; CDR3aa: CASSQFGTPNTGELFF
abundance: NA; j_gene: TRBJ1-3; d_gene: NA; v_gene: TRBV15; CDR3nt: TGTGCCACCAGCCGATCACTAGGGAGGCCAGGTGGAAACACCATATATTTT; CDR3aa: CATSRSLGRPGGNTIYF
abundance: NA; j_gene: TRBJ1-3; d_gene: NA; v_gene: TRBV19; CDR3nt: TGTGCCAGTAGTAACGGTATGGGAAACACCATATATTTT; CDR3aa: CASSNGMGNTIYF
abundance: NA; j_gene: TRBJ1-3; d_gene: NA; v_gene: TRBV27; CDR3nt: TGTGCCAGCAGTTTAAATCCAGGGGTCCCTGGAAACACCATATATTTT; CDR3aa: CASSLNPGVPGNTIYF
abundance: NA; j_gene: TRBJ1-5; d_gene: TRBD1; v_gene: TRBV6-6; CDR3nt: TGTGCCAGCAGTTACCTGGGACAGATGGGAACTCAGCCCCAGCATTTT; CDR3aa: CASSYLGQMGTQPQHF
abundance: NA; j_gene: TRBJ2-5; d_gene: NA; v_gene: TRBV9; CDR3nt: TGTGCCAGCAGCGTGCGAGGGGACGCGGGGATAGAGACCCAGTACTTC; CDR3aa: CASSVRGDAGIETQYF
abundance: NA; j_gene: TRBJ1-6; d_gene: TRBD1; v_gene: TRBV19; CDR3nt: TGTGCCACACGGGGACAGGGTAGTTCACCCCTCCACTTT; CDR3aa: CATRGQGSSPLHF
abundance: NA; j_gene: TRBJ1-5; d_gene: NA; v_gene: TRBV7-5; CDR3nt: TGTGCCAGAAGCCCAGTATTTATGGGGCTGGATCAGCCCCAGCATTTT; CDR3aa: CARSPVFMGLDQPQHF
abundance: once; j_gene: TRBJ1-3; d_gene: TRBD1; v_gene: TRBV5-1; CDR3nt: TGCGCCAGCAGCTTGTACAGGGGCGCTGGAAACACCATATATTTT; CDR3aa: CASSLYRGAGNTIYF
abundance: NA; j_gene: TRBJ2-7; d_gene: NA; v_gene: TRBV2; CDR3nt: TGTGCCAGCAGTGCCTTGGAGCGCTACGAGCAGTACTTC; CDR3aa: CASSALERYEQYF
abundance: NA; j_gene: TRBJ1-1; d_gene: TRBD1; v_gene: TRBV29-1; CDR3nt: TGCAGCGGGCAGGACAGGGGGAACACTGAAGCTTTCTTT; CDR3aa: CSGQDRGNTEAFF
abundance: few; j_gene: TRBJ2-7; d_gene: NA; v_gene: TRBV5-6; CDR3nt: TGTGCCAGCAGCACGGACAGTTACGAGCAGTACTTC; CDR3aa: CASSTDSYEQYF
abundance: NA; j_gene: TRBJ2-3; d_gene: NA; v_gene: TRBV5-4; CDR3nt: TGTGCCAGCAGCCCCGGGGAGGCTACGCAGTATTTT; CDR3aa: CASSPGEATQYF
abundance: NA; j_gene: TRBJ1-1; d_gene: NA; v_gene: TRBV2; CDR3nt: TGTGCCACCTTGGAGAGGGTGGCGACCCTATTCATGAACACTGAAGCTTTCTTT; CDR3aa: CATLERVATLFMNTEAFF
abundance: NA; j_gene: TRBJ2-3; d_gene: NA; v_gene: TRBV5-1; CDR3nt: TGCGCCAGCAGCTCGGGAGTCAGGAGTAACACAGATACGCAGTATTTT; CDR3aa: CASSSGVRSNTDTQYF
abundance: NA; j_gene: TRBJ2-7; d_gene: TRBD2; v_gene: TRBV29-1; CDR3nt: TGCAGCGTTGAAGTGAGCGGGAGTTCCGAGCAGTACTTC; CDR3aa: CSVEVSGSSEQYF
abundance: NA; j_gene: TRBJ2-6; d_gene: TRBD1; v_gene: TRBV5-4; CDR3nt: TGTGCCAGCAGCTCTTGGGGGGACAGGGACTCTGGGGCCAACGTCCTGACTTTC; CDR3aa: CASSSWGDRDSGANVLTF
abundance: NA; j_gene: TRBJ2-7; d_gene: NA; v_gene: TRBV5-1; CDR3nt: TGCGCCAGCAGCTCAACAGGACCTCTGGGCGAACAGTACTTC; CDR3aa: CASSSTGPLGEQYF
abundance: NA; j_gene: TRBJ2-7; d_gene: NA; v_gene: TRBV7-2; CDR3nt: TGTGCCAGCGGGCCTGTGGGTTACGAGCAGTACTTC; CDR3aa: CASGPVGYEQYF